Below, 4 T cell receptor beta chains from the same sample are listed, as sequenced in a study of Graves' ophthalmopathy and Graves' hyperthyroidism. From RNA, the CDR3 regions of TCR beta chains were amplified and sequenced. Second-round multiplex PCR came after a first-round RT-PCR that employed HTBI primers. Each CDR3 protein gets one entry after TCRdb re-called the multiplex PCR reads with MiXCR. The table shows about 14,000 distinct CDR3 sequences, with approximately 51% occurring only once. The specimen sequenced was peripheral blood. The receptors derive from a woman aged 25 to 39 with Graves' ophthalmopathy.

Regarding this clonotype: This may stem from a read error, because a much larger clone lies one nucleotide away. The chain couples TRBV6-1 to TRBJ1-1; D perhaps matches TRBD1 (6 bases). There are 13 residues in the CDR3. Per germline, CDR1 MNHNS and CDR2 SASEGT. Trimming pared 4 bases from V and 4 bases from J, leaving 10 bases between. CDR3 sequence reads: CASSGAGATEAFF. Written as DNA, the CDR3 is TGTGCCAGCAGTGGGGCAGGGGCCACTGAAGCTTTCTTT.

This clonotype was recorded at least ten times. The chain combines TRBV9 with TRBJ1-6; D is unresolved. The CDR3 has 15 residues. Germline CDR1 and CDR2: SGDLS and YYNGEE. V dropped 0 bases and J dropped 0 bases, with 4 bases sitting between them. Here the CDR3 DNA reads TGTGCCAGCAGCGTAGGGGCCTCCTATAATTCACCCCTCCACTTT. It yields the protein CASSVGASYNSPLHF.

In its sample, this clonotype was seen once. The chain has TRBV5-1 and TRBJ2-5, with TRBD1 matching 9 bases. The length of the CDR3 is 14 residues. The J segment lost 4 bases and the V segment lost 6 bases, leaving 7 bases of the junction unmatched. Per the germline V gene, CDR1 is SGHRS and CDR2 is YFSETQ. The CDR3 region has the DNA TGCGCCAGCAACGTGGGACAGGGTGCAGAGACCCAGTACTTC. Translated, it gives CASNVGQGAETQYF.

Of note for this clonotype: One end of the junction varies from germline; a read error may be responsible. The rearrangement joins TRBV6-4 to TRBJ2-2, with D possibly called TRBD1 or TRBD2 (6 bases each). Germline values: CDR1 MRHNA, CDR2 SNTAGT. This CDR3 spans 16 amino acids. The CDR3 DNA is TGTGCCAGCAGCCCCCGGGGGACACCGGACACCGGGGAGCGGTTTTTT. Protein product: CASSPRGTPDTGERFF.